A single sample is the source of the 18 T cell receptor beta chains below, sequenced in a study of T cells in tumors after PD-1 blockade. Sequencing used immunoSEQ multiplex PCR; TCRdb keeps in-frame clones, though not all of them. The sample lists around 50,000 clones, roughly 73% seen once, with roughly 17% in the top ten. The source material was PBMCs, sampled before anti-PD-1 treatment. The receptors stem from a human donor with basal cell carcinoma.

The chain joins TRBV5-8 to TRBJ2-1; 11 positions agree with TRBD1. Germline V gene data show CDR1 as SGHTS and CDR2 as YDEGEE. This CDR3 contains 14 residues. J was trimmed by 9 bases and V by 4 bases; bases with no gene match: 6. The CDR3 is CASSPGQGVGEQFF. CDR3 nucleotides: TGTGCCAGCAGCCCGGGACAGGGGGTTGGTGAGCAGTTCTTC.

A single count supports this clone. The chain employs TRBV18 and TRBJ1-1, with a tentative D call TRBD1 (5 bases). The CDR3 contains 14 residues. Germline V gene sequence: CDR1 KGHSH, CDR2 LQKENI. V lost 0 bases to trimming and J lost 4 bases, with 9 bases between them. CDR3 loop: CASSPPGGGTEAFF. As DNA, the CDR3 is TGTGCCAGCTCACCACCGGGGGGGGGCACTGAAGCTTTCTTT.

This chain uses TRBV29-1 with TRBJ1-1, with 12 bases identical to TRBD1. The CDR3 extends over 14 amino acids. Losses at the gene ends were 4 bases for V and 4 bases for J; bases not matched to a gene: 4. Per the germline V gene, CDR1 is SQVTM and CDR2 is ANQGSEA. The CDR3 DNA reads TGCAGCGTTGGGGGACAGGGGGCTCGCACTGAAGCTTTCTTT. Its translation is CSVGGQGARTEAFF.

This clone was seen more than once but under ten times. V and J are TRBV7-3 and TRBJ2-1; 11 bases are shared with TRBD1. This CDR3 has 15 amino acids. The junction had 3 bases not matched to a gene; V was cut back by 5 bases and J by 3 bases. CDR1 is SGHTA and CDR2 is FQGTGA in the germline V gene. CDR3 amino acids: CASSPGQGVYNEQFF. The CDR3 DNA sequence: TGTGCCAGCAGCCCGGGACAGGGGGTCTACAATGAGCAGTTCTTC.

The genes are TRBV28 and TRBJ2-5, with D unclear. Trimming cost V 5 bases and J 4 bases, with 11 bases left between them. The CDR3 consists of 13 residues. Germline CDR1 reads MDHEN; CDR2 reads SYDVKM. The CDR3: CASSPRLGETQYF. CDR3 in DNA: TGTGCCAGCAGTCCCCGCTTGGGAGAGACCCAGTACTTC.

V and J are TRBV5-1 and TRBJ2-7; TRBD1 agrees at 10 bases. Trimming took 3 bases from V and 3 from J; bases not matched to a gene: 3. This CDR3 is built from 14 residues. Germline values: CDR1 SGHRS, CDR2 YFSETQ. CDR3 region: CASSSGQGYYEQYF. The CDR3 coding sequence is TGCGCCAGCAGCTCGGGACAGGGGTACTACGAGCAGTACTTC.

This chain joins TRBV29-1 and TRBJ1-2; D remains ambiguous. V was clipped by 2 bases and J by 0 bases, with 10 bases between them. The CDR3 contains 14 residues. Germline V gene data show CDR1 as SQVTM and CDR2 as ANQGSEA. CDR3 amino acids: CSVEFQETNYGYTF. The CDR3 DNA follows: TGCAGCGTTGAATTCCAGGAGACTAACTATGGCTACACCTTC.

This clone was counted a single time. V gene TRBV28 combines with J gene TRBJ2-3; TRBD1 matches at 7 bases. This CDR3 is 15 amino acids long. J was trimmed by 5 bases and V by 3 bases; bases with no gene match: 8. Germline assignment: CDR1 MDHEN and CDR2 SYDVKM. The CDR3, as DNA: TGTGCCAGCAGTTTCCGACAGGGATCAGGAGATACGCAGTATTTT. Translating it yields CASSFRQGSGDTQYF.

Remarks on this clone: A much larger clone sits a single nucleotide away, making a read error possible. This chain links TRBV30 with TRBJ2-1, with D unresolved. The CDR3 runs to 11 residues. V lost 0 bases and J 4 bases, leaving 1 base between the germline ends. Germline V gene data show CDR1 as GTSNPN and CDR2 as SVGIG (reference sequence). The CDR3 is CAWSVYNEQFF. CDR3 in DNA: TGTGCCTGGAGTGTTTACAATGAGCAGTTCTTC.

About this clone itself: Other DNA sequences within the sample encode an identical CDR3. The rearrangement uses TRBV9 and TRBJ2-3; the D call may be TRBD1 or TRBD2 (5 bases each). The CDR3 is made up of 12 amino acids. The germline gives CDR1 SGDLS, CDR2 YYNGEE. The V gene lost 0 bases and the J gene lost 6 bases, with 5 bases spanning the gap. This CDR3 reads CASSVGGDTQYF. CDR3 bases: TGTGCCAGCAGCGTAGGGGGGGATACGCAGTATTTT.

The chain links TRBV3-1 (or the pseudogene TRBV3-2) to TRBJ2-1; 11 bases fit TRBD2. CDR1 and CDR2 (germline): LGHDT, YNNKEL (reference sequence). The trim removed 0 bases at V and 11 bases at J, leaving 6 bases unmatched. This CDR3 is 15 amino acids long. CDR3 residues: CASSQDSGRAVKQFF. Written as DNA, the CDR3 is TGTGCCAGCAGCCAAGATAGCGGGAGGGCCGTGAAGCAGTTCTTC.

In its sample, this clone was seen a few times. This rearrangement joins TRBV13 to TRBJ2-5; 7 bases are a match to TRBD2. Germline CDR1 is PRHDT and CDR2 is FYEKMQ (reference sequence). The CDR3 sequence is 14 residues long. V trimming: 2 bases; J trimming: 5 bases; junction bases outside the gene matches: 5. Here the CDR3 reads CASSLRLAGETQYF. DNA of the CDR3: TGTGCCAGCAGCTTAAGACTAGCTGGCGAGACCCAGTACTTC. Full variable domain (remainder filled in from reference TRBV13 and TRBJ2-5): AAGVIQSPRHLIKEKRETATLKCYPIPRHDTVYWYQQGPGQDPQFLISFYEKMQSDKGSIPDRFSAQQFSDYHSELNMSSLELGDSALYFCASSLRLAGETQYFGPGTRLLVL.

The chain carries TRBV5-5 and TRBJ2-7; a possible D gene is TRBD2 (5 bases). V lost 0 bases and J lost 9, with 10 bases in between. Germline V gene lookup returns CDR1 SGHKS and CDR2 YYEKEE (reference sequence). The CDR3 has 12 residues. The CDR3 bases are TGTGCCAGCAGCTTGGCCCGGGAAAGGCAGTACTTC. Translating gives CASSLARERQYF.

This clone appeared once. The chain uses TRBV5-1 and TRBJ1-5; 7 bases map to TRBD1. CDR1 and CDR2 from the germline V gene are SGHRS and YFSETQ. CDR3 length: 16 amino acids. V shed 4 bases and J 1 base; nucleotides not matched to a gene: 8. The CDR3 region is CASSPTTGLSNQPQHF. CDR3 sequence (DNA): TGCGCCAGCAGCCCTACGACAGGGTTGAGCAATCAGCCCCAGCATTTT.

The chain has TRBV14 and TRBJ2-3; no clear D. Germline V gene sequence: CDR1 SGHDN, CDR2 FVKESK. The V end lost 4 bases, the J end lost 6 bases, and 8 bases lay between the germline ends. This CDR3 spans 12 amino acids. DNA for the CDR3: TGTGCCAGCAGCCCCCCTGGGGATACGCAGTATTTT. It translates to CASSPPGDTQYF.

The chain carries TRBV27 and TRBJ2-7; 9 bases match TRBD1. The CDR3 consists of 14 residues. The germline CDR1 and CDR2 sequences are MNHEY and SMNVEV (reference sequence). With 1 base clipped from V and 3 bases from J, the junction kept 1 base outside the gene matches. The DNA for the CDR3 is TGTGCCAGCAGTTTATTGGGACAGGGCTACGAGCAGTACTTC. Its protein product is CASSLLGQGYEQYF.

This clone was counted once. This chain connects TRBV27 to TRBJ1-4, with a possible D match to TRBD1 (5 bases). This CDR3 contains 15 residues. V lost 6 bases to trimming and J lost 3 bases, with 14 bases between them. CDR1 and CDR2 (germline): MNHEY, SMNVEV (reference sequence). Here the CDR3 reads CASSSPAGANEKLFF. Here the CDR3 DNA reads TGTGCCAGCAGCTCTCCGGCGGGGGCTAATGAAAAACTGTTTTTT.

V and J are TRBV12-3 or TRBV12-4 and TRBJ1-2; D uncertain. Trimming stripped 3 bases from V and 2 bases from J, with 7 bases between. CDR3 size: 13 residues. The CDR3 loop is CASSLFGNYGYTF. CDR3 nucleotide sequence: TGTGCCAGCAGTTTGTTTGGGAACTATGGCTACACCTTC.